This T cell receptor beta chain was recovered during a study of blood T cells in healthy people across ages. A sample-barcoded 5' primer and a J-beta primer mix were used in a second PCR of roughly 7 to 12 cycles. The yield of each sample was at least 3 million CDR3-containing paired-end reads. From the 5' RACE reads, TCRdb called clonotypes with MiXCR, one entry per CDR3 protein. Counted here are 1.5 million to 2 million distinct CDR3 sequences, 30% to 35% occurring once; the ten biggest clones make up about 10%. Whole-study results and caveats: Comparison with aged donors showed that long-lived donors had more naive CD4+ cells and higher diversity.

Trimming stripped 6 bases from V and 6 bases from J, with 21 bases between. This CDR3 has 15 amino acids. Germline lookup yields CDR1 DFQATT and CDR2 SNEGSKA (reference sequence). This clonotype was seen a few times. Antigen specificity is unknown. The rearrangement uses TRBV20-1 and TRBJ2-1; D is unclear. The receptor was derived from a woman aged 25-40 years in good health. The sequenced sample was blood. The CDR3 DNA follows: TGCAGTGCCATAAGTATTGCAGGCCACGGCAATGAGCAGTTCTTC. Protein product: CSAISIAGHGNEQFF.